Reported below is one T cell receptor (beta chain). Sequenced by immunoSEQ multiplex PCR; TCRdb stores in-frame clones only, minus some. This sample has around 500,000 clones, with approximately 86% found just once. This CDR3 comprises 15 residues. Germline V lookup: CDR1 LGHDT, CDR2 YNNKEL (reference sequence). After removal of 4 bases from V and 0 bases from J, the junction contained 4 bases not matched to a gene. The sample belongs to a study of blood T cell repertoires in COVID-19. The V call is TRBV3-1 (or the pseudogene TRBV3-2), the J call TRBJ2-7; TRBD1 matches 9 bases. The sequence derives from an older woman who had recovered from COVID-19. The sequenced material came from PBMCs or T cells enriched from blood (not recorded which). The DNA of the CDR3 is TGTGCCAGCAGCCGGTCGACAGGGGGCTCCTACGAGCAGTACTTC. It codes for CASSRSTGGSYEQYF.